Listed below are T cell receptor beta chains from one sample, sequenced in a study of blood T cells in healthy people across ages. In TCRdb, the 5' RACE reads were re-called with MiXCR into one record per CDR3 protein. This table holds approximately 730,000 distinct CDR3 sequences, roughly 45% found once. The sequenced material came from blood. The receptors originated from a woman aged 55-70 years in good health. The CDR3 runs from the conserved cysteine through the conserved F or W. A D gene is named only where the DNA matches it firmly. Some rows mark clone size as missing; the rest say once, few, many or name a class of expanded clone.

TRBV20-1	TRBJ2-1	TRBD2	-	CSATRRAGGDEQFF	TGCAGTGCCACCAGACGAGCGGGAGGGGATGAGCAGTTCTTC
TRBV6-5	TRBJ2-1	-	-	CASSLEGAYEQFF	TGTGCCAGCAGTCTGGAGGGAGCATACGAGCAGTTCTTC
TRBV29-1	TRBJ2-3	-	-	CSVEDQAAHTDTQYF	TGCAGCGTTGAGGACCAGGCAGCCCACACAGATACGCAGTATTTT
TRBV12-3/TRBV12-4	TRBJ2-7	-	many	CASSFDIYEQYF	TGTGCCAGCAGTTTTGATATCTACGAGCAGTACTTC
TRBV12-3/TRBV12-4	TRBJ1-5	-	-	CASSFGQKEQPQHF	TGTGCCAGCAGTTTTGGACAGAAGGAACAGCCCCAGCATTTT
TRBV7-2	TRBJ2-7	-	-	CASSLAQGALNEQYF	TGTGCCAGCAGCTTAGCCCAAGGGGCGTTGAACGAGCAGTACTTC
TRBV28	TRBJ2-1	TRBD1	-	CANSFSETGSELINEQFF	TGTGCCAACAGTTTTTCGGAGACAGGGAGTGAGTTGATCAATGAGCAGTTCTTC
TRBV5-1	TRBJ2-3	TRBD2	-	CASSQALRAGATDTQYF	TGCGCCAGCAGCCAGGCCCTGCGAGCGGGGGCCACAGATACGCAGTATTTT
TRBV28	TRBJ2-5	TRBD2	few	CASSSAGGGQETQYF	TGTGCCAGCAGTTCAGCCGGGGGGGGGCAAGAGACCCAGTACTTC
TRBV7-3	TRBJ2-3	-	-	CAKGRYTQYF	TGTGCCAAAGGCCGTTATACGCAGTATTTT
TRBV20-1	TRBJ2-5	TRBD2	-	CSARDWRGEHNEQYF	TGCAGTGCTAGAGATTGGCGGGGGGAACACAATGAGCAGTACTTC
TRBV29-1	TRBJ2-7	TRBD1	-	CSADRGYEQYF	TGCAGCGCTGACAGGGGCTACGAGCAGTACTTC
TRBV12-3/TRBV12-4	TRBJ2-6	-	-	CASSLALGGSGANVLTF	TGTGCCAGCAGTTTAGCGCTGGGTGGCTCTGGGGCCAACGTCCTGACTTTC
TRBV25-1	TRBJ2-3	TRBD2	many	CASSDWRERTDTQYF	TGTGCCAGCAGTGATTGGCGGGAGAGGACAGATACGCAGTATTTT
TRBV2	TRBJ2-3	-	-	CASSEYGDTQYF	TGTGCCAGCAGTGAATATGGAGATACGCAGTATTTT
TRBV4-2	TRBJ2-5	-	few	CASSQDSWEQYF	TGTGCCAGCAGCCAAGATAGTTGGGAGCAGTACTTC
TRBV9	TRBJ2-5	-	-	CASSVRDGLLVTQYF	TGTGCCAGCAGCGTACGGGATGGGTTGTTGGTGACCCAGTACTTC
TRBV6-2/TRBV6-3	TRBJ1-6	-	few	CASSYQVQGGSPLHF	TGTGCCAGCAGTTACCAGGTTCAGGGTGGTTCACCCCTCCACTTT
TRBV3-1	TRBJ2-7	-	-	CASGQEPGSYEQYF	TGTGCCAGCGGCCAAGAACCGGGATCCTACGAGCAGTACTTC
TRBV3-1	TRBJ1-1	TRBD1	-	CASSPRDRGSTEAFF	TGTGCCAGCAGCCCCCGGGACAGGGGTTCTACTGAAGCTTTCTTT
TRBV2	TRBJ2-5	-	-	CASSTGYLGETQYF	TGTGCCAGCAGTACAGGGTACCTTGGCGAGACCCAGTACTTC
TRBV5-1	TRBJ2-5	TRBD2	few	CASSFGGESFQYF	TGCGCCAGCAGCTTTGGGGGGGAGTCGTTCCAGTACTTC
TRBV9	TRBJ1-4	-	few	CASSVDQASEKLFF	TGTGCCAGCAGCGTAGACCAGGCGTCTGAAAAACTGTTTTTT